Given below is one TCR beta chain in context. Losses at the gene ends were 0 bases for V and 0 bases for J; bases not matched to a gene: 6. CDR3 size: 18 residues. Germline values: CDR1 LGHDT, CDR2 YNNKEL (reference sequence). How the authors handled the data: Estimation of nucleated cell counts was performed using reference gene primer amplification. Sequencing used immunoSEQ multiplex PCR; TCRdb keeps in-frame clones, though not all of them. That table supplies the V and J calls and clone size; D and trimming were determined from the DNA. The profile shows around 58,000 clones, about nine tenths of them singletons. The sample belongs to a study of blood T cell repertoires in COVID-19.

The TCR sequence derives from a woman in her fifties or sixties with COVID-19, enrolled during active disease. This chain uses TRBV3-1 (or the pseudogene TRBV3-2) with TRBJ2-2, with TRBD1 matching 8 bases. The sample consisted of peripheral blood. The CDR3 DNA reads as TGTGCCAGCAGCCAAGATTTTGGGACAGGAGCGAACACCGGGGAGCTGTTTTTT. This gives the protein CASSQDFGTGANTGELFF.